The 29 T cell receptor beta chains given below trace back to one sample, sequenced in a study of blood T cell repertoires in COVID-19. Assay used: immunoSEQ multiplex PCR; TCRdb lists only in-frame clones, some missing. The data show fewer than 200,000 clones, around 90% seen once. The sequenced material came from peripheral blood. The receptors were gathered from a man aged 55 to 70 with acute or convalescent COVID-19.

The chain combines TRBV4-1 with TRBJ1-2; D is uncertain. The CDR3 loop spans 15 amino acids. CDR1 is MGHRA and CDR2 is YSYEKL in the germline V gene. V was trimmed by 0 bases and J by 7 bases, leaving 15 bases between them. Written as DNA, the CDR3 is TGCGCCAGCAGCCAAGAACGGATGGGCTTGGGTGGCTACACCTTC. Its protein product is CASSQERMGLGGYTF.

V and J are TRBV6-5 and TRBJ1-4, with 7 bases that match TRBD1. Germline V lookup: CDR1 MNHEY, CDR2 SVGAGI. This CDR3 spans 14 amino acids. V lost 6 bases and J lost 4; bases outside the gene matches: 5. CDR3 in DNA: TGTGCCAGCAGGGGACAGTCATTTAATGAAAAACTGTTTTTT. It is translated as CASRGQSFNEKLFF.

The rearrangement joins TRBV2 to TRBJ1-3, with D uncertain. V dropped 8 bases and J dropped 0 bases, with 11 bases sitting between them. The CDR3 length is 14 residues. The germline V gene has CDR1 SNHLY and CDR2 FYNNEI. The CDR3 bases are TGTGCCAGCGGACTCTTCAACTCTGGAAACACCATATATTTT. Translating it yields CASGLFNSGNTIYF.

V and J are TRBV9 and TRBJ1-2; no definite D call. Germline values: CDR1 SGDLS, CDR2 YYNGEE. The CDR3 spans 12 residues. V lost 3 bases and J 8 bases, leaving 11 bases between the germline ends. The CDR3 is CASSAPLRGYTF. The DNA of the CDR3 is TGTGCCAGCAGCGCCCCCCTCAGAGGCTACACCTTC. Complete variable domain (other parts from reference TRBV9 and TRBJ1-2): DSGVTQTPKHLITATGQRVTLRCSPRSGDLSVYWYQQSLDQGLQFLIQYYNGEERAKGNILERFSAQQFPDLHSELNLSSLELGDSALYFCASSAPLRGYTFGSGTRLTVV.

The rearrangement joins TRBV5-1 to TRBJ1-1, with 11 nucleotides matching TRBD1. This CDR3 is 14 amino acids long. The trim removed 4 bases at V and 7 bases at J, leaving 6 bases unmatched. Germline V gives CDR1 SGHRS, CDR2 YFSETQ. The CDR3 DNA follows: TGCGCCAGCAGCATGGACAGGGGGCTGGGTGAAGCTTTCTTT. Translating it yields CASSMDRGLGEAFF.

This clone appeared a single time. V is TRBV4-2 and J is TRBJ1-2; 11 bases match TRBD1. The CDR3 extends over 16 amino acids. Germline lookup yields CDR1 LGHNA and CDR2 YNFKEQ. The V and J ends lost 1 base and 3 bases, in that order; junction bases with no gene match: 4. Here the CDR3 DNA reads TGTGCCAGCAGCCAAGGGCCGGGACAGGGGGACTATGGCTACACCTTC. Residues: CASSQGPGQGDYGYTF.

This chain connects TRBV19 to TRBJ1-2, with D unclear. The CDR3 spans 14 residues. Germline-derived CDR1 and CDR2 are LNHDA and SQIVND (reference sequence). CDR3 amino acids: CAVEAAHRGYGYTF. CDR3 DNA: TGTGCAGTCGAGGCGGCACACCGTGGCTATGGCTACACCTTC.

This rearrangement joins TRBV5-1 to TRBJ2-2, with a tentative D call TRBD1 (6 bases). Germline-derived CDR1 and CDR2 are SGHRS and YFSETQ. CDR3 size: 15 residues. V was trimmed by 7 bases and J by 4 bases, leaving 17 bases between them. The CDR3 spells CASADGGSGTGELFF. CDR3 DNA sequence: TGCGCCAGCGCTGATGGGGGCTCGGGCACCGGGGAGCTGTTTTTT.

The rearrangement uses TRBV12-3 or TRBV12-4 and TRBJ1-2, with D perhaps TRBD1 (6 bases). V was cut by 3 bases and J by 8 bases, with 13 bases left in between. This CDR3 comprises 13 residues. In DNA, the CDR3 is TGTGCCAGCAGTTTTGCACAGGGCGGCGGCTACACCTTC. Protein product: CASSFAQGGGYTF.

The V and J genes are TRBV21-1 and TRBJ1-4; the D call of TRBD1 is as the table states it, not checked on the DNA. TRBV21-1 is designated a pseudogene. The CDR3 has 17 amino acids. The CDR3 DNA sequence: TGTGCCAGCAGCAAAGCGCTTAACAACAGGGGGCCGGGAAAACTGTTTTTT. It is translated as CASSKALNNRGPGKLFF.

This chain joins TRBV28 and TRBJ2-1, with a tentative D call TRBD2 (6 bases). Trimming removed 7 bases at V and 6 bases at J, with 22 bases between. Germline CDR1 is MDHEN and CDR2 is SYDVKM. The CDR3 runs to 16 residues. The CDR3 sequence: CASMGGNLREPNEQFF. The CDR3, as DNA: TGTGCCAGCATGGGGGGTAATCTTCGGGAGCCCAATGAGCAGTTCTTC. The variable domain in full, with the rest retrieved from reference TRBV28 and TRBJ2-1, is DVKVTQSSRYLVKRTGEKVFLECVQDMDHENMFWYRQDPGLGLRLIYFSYDVKMKEKGDIPEGYSVSREKKERFSLILESASTNQTSMYLCASMGGNLREPNEQFFGPGTRLTVL.

The chain uses TRBV13 and TRBJ1-1; D not resolved. Germline V gene lookup returns CDR1 PRHDT and CDR2 FYEKMQ (reference sequence). CDR3 length: 13 residues. Trimming cost V 1 base and J 1 base, with 4 bases left between them. The DNA for the CDR3 is TGTGCCAGCAGCTTAGCAGGGAACACTGAAGCTTTCTTT. This codes for CASSLAGNTEAFF.

The table lists this clone with a count of one. V is TRBV11-2 and J is TRBJ2-1; TRBD1 might be the D (5 bases). The ends were cut back, 5 bases at V and 9 bases at J, with 17 bases in the middle. CDR1 and CDR2 from the germline V gene are SGHAT and FQNNGV. This CDR3 contains 14 residues. As DNA, the CDR3 is TGTGCCAGCAGCCCTCCAGCTGGGGCCAGTGAGCAGTTCTTC. It specifies CASSPPAGASEQFF. The full variable domain, its missing parts supplied by reference TRBV11-2 and TRBJ2-1, is EAGVAQSPRYKIIEKRQSVAFWCNPISGHATLYWYQQILGQGPKLLIQFQNNGVVDDSQLPKDRFSAERLKGVDSTLKIQPAKLEDSAVYLCASSPPAGASEQFFGPGTRLTVL.

This chain joins TRBV24-1 and TRBJ2-1; TRBD1 might be the D (5 bases). Germline loops: CDR1 KGHDR, CDR2 SFDVKD. V lost 6 bases to trimming and J lost 5 bases, with 13 bases between them. The CDR3 totals 14 residues. The DNA of the CDR3 is TGTGCCACCAGTAATTGGGGCGAAGACAATGAGCAGTTCTTC. Residues: CATSNWGEDNEQFF.

V usage is TRBV6-5 and J usage is TRBJ2-2; D not resolved. Trimming took 11 bases from V and 0 from J, leaving 10 bases between them. Germline V lookup: CDR1 MNHEY, CDR2 SVGAGI. This CDR3 region has 13 residues. The CDR3, as DNA: TGTGCCGTCCGAGAGCCGAACACCGGGGAGCTGTTTTTT. Its protein is CAVREPNTGELFF.

The chain joins TRBV12-3 or TRBV12-4 to TRBJ1-1; 7 bases align to TRBD1. The CDR3 runs 13 residues. V was pared by 5 bases and J by 8 bases, with 8 bases of the junction left unmatched. In nucleotides, the CDR3 is TGTGCCAGCAGTACAACGACAGGGCAGGAAGCTTTCTTT. This gives the protein CASSTTTGQEAFF.

This chain joins TRBV6-2 or TRBV6-3 and TRBJ2-1; D might be TRBD1 (6 bases). Looked up from germline, CDR1 is MNHEY and CDR2 is SVGEGT. The germline V and J ends were trimmed by 0 bases and 8 bases, with 11 bases remaining between them. The CDR3 loop spans 14 amino acids. CDR3: CASSYSRPGDEQFF. Written as DNA, the CDR3 is TGTGCCAGCAGTTACTCCCGCCCAGGGGATGAGCAGTTCTTC.

V is TRBV27 and J is TRBJ2-3; weak D call: TRBD2 (6 bases). This CDR3 has 13 amino acids. Trimming stripped 6 bases from V and 1 base from J, with 8 bases between. Germline V gene sequence: CDR1 MNHEY, CDR2 SMNVEV (reference sequence). The CDR3 region has the DNA TGTGCCAGCAGAAGGAGGGGCACAGATACGCAGTATTTT. Its translation is CASRRRGTDTQYF.

The V and J genes are TRBV6-2 or TRBV6-3 and TRBJ2-1; D not certain. The CDR3 is made up of 17 amino acids. The germline V and J ends were trimmed by 2 bases and 3 bases, with 17 bases remaining between them. Germline V lookup: CDR1 MNHEY, CDR2 SVGEGT. The DNA for the CDR3 is TGTGCCAGCAGTTACCCCGAGTTTCTAGAAGACTACAATGAGCAGTTCTTC. Translated, it gives CASSYPEFLEDYNEQFF.

The V call is TRBV24-1, the J call TRBJ2-1, with D perhaps matching TRBD2 (6 bases). The CDR3 contains 14 residues. V lost 9 bases, J lost 6 bases, and 17 bases lay in between. CDR1 and CDR2 (germline): KGHDR, SFDVKD. CDR3 loop: CATAGTSQRNEQFF. The CDR3 nucleotides read TGTGCCACCGCCGGGACTTCTCAGCGCAATGAGCAGTTCTTC.

The chain carries TRBV24-1 and TRBJ2-5, with TRBD1 identical over 12 bases. The CDR3 is 13 residues long. The V segment lost 9 bases and the J segment 7 bases; nucleotides outside the gene matches: 5. CDR1 is KGHDR and CDR2 is SFDVKD in the germline V gene. For the CDR3, the DNA is TGTGCCACCCAGGGACAGGGGGCGGCGACCCAGTACTTC. Its protein is CATQGQGAATQYF.

As concerns this clone: The sample carries other DNA sequences with the same CDR3. The V gene is TRBV18, the J gene TRBJ1-2, with D unresolved. This CDR3 has 13 residues. Germline loops: CDR1 KGHSH, CDR2 LQKENI. Trimming left V 2 bases short and J 1 base short, with 5 bases between. DNA for the CDR3: TGTGCCAGCTCACCAGGCAGTAACTATGGCTACACCTTC. Protein: CASSPGSNYGYTF.

This chain joins TRBV19 and TRBJ2-5, with 10 bases matching TRBD1. The V gene's germline CDR1 is LNHDA and CDR2 SQIVND (reference sequence). This CDR3 is built from 16 residues. V shed 5 bases, J shed 3 bases, and the junction held 9 bases outside the gene matches. CDR3 nucleotide sequence: TGTGCCAGTAGTCCGAGGGGGACAGGGGACAAAGAGACCCAGTACTTC. Translated: CASSPRGTGDKETQYF.

The chain has TRBV25-1 and TRBJ1-5; D gene uncertain. The germline CDR1 and CDR2 sequences are MGHDK and SYGVNS. This CDR3 has 18 residues. V lost 6 bases and J 0 bases, leaving 21 bases between the germline ends. CDR3 sequence reads: CASRTGPPPSYSNQPQHF. DNA for the CDR3: TGTGCCAGCAGAACTGGGCCGCCGCCAAGTTATAGCAATCAGCCCCAGCATTTT.

This clone was recorded once. The chain employs TRBV7-8 and TRBJ2-1; possible D gene TRBD2, 5 bases. This CDR3 has 15 amino acids. V lost 7 bases and J 8 bases, leaving 21 bases between the germline ends. Germline V gives CDR1 SGHVS, CDR2 FQNEAQ. CDR3 in DNA: TGTGCCAGCACCCCTGGGCGGGCGAGTTGGCATGAGCAGTTCTTC. Its protein is CASTPGRASWHEQFF.

This sequence joins TRBV24-1 and TRBJ2-6; TRBD1 matches at 9 bases. From germline, CDR1 is KGHDR and CDR2 SFDVKD. V lost 3 bases to trimming and J lost 3 bases; unmatched junction nucleotides: 5. This CDR3 has 17 amino acids. CDR3 coding DNA: TGTGCCACCAGTGATCCTACAGGGGGCGGTGGGGCCAACGTCCTGACTTTC. Encoded protein: CATSDPTGGGGANVLTF.

This chain links TRBV27 with TRBJ1-5, with TRBD1 identical over 8 bases. This CDR3 is 14 amino acids long. CDR1 is MNHEY and CDR2 is SMNVEV in the germline V gene (reference sequence). With 1 base clipped from V and 5 bases from J, the junction kept 1 base outside the gene matches. This CDR3 is CASSLWTGYQPQHF. CDR3 nucleotide sequence: TGTGCCAGCAGTTTATGGACAGGGTATCAGCCCCAGCATTTT.

CDR3 amino acids: CAWSARDRADEKLFF. CDR3 nucleotide sequence: TGTGCCTGGAGTGCTCGGGACAGGGCGGATGAAAAACTGTTTTTT. V gene TRBV30 combines with J gene TRBJ1-4, with 9 positions matching TRBD1. The CDR3 extends over 15 amino acids. V lost 1 base and J lost 6; bases outside the gene matches: 6. The germline V gene has CDR1 GTSNPN and CDR2 SVGIG (reference sequence).

The genes are TRBV11-3 and TRBJ2-1, with D possibly being TRBD2 (5 bases). The germline CDR1 and CDR2 sequences are SGHNT and YENEEA. V lost 8 bases and J lost 1, with 12 bases in between. There are 14 residues in the CDR3. CDR3 DNA: TGTGCCAGCGCTAGAGGGCTTTCCTACAATGAGCAGTTCTTC. This sequence encodes CASARGLSYNEQFF.